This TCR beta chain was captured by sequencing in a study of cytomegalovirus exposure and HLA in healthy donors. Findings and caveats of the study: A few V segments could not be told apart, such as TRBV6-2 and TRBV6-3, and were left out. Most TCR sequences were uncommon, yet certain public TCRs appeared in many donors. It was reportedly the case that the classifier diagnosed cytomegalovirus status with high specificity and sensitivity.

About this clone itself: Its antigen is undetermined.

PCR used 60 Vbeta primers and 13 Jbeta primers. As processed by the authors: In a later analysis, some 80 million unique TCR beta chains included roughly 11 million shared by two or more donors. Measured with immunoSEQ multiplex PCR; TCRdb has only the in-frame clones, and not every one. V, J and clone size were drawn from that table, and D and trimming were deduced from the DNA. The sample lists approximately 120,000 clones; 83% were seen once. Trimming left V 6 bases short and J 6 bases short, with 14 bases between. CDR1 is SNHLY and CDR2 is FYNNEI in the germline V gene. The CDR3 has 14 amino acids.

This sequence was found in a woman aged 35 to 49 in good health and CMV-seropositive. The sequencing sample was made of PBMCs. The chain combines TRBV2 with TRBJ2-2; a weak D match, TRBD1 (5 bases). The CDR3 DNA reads TGTGCCAGCAGGGCTACTCAGGGTCCCGGGGAGCTGTTTTTT. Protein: CASRATQGPGELFF.